This T cell receptor beta chain came from a study of blood T cell repertoires in COVID-19. V lost 4 bases, J lost 10 bases, and 13 bases lay in between. The length of the CDR3 is 12 residues. The V gene's germline CDR1 is MNHEY and CDR2 SVGAGI. Using immunoSEQ multiplex PCR, the repertoire was profiled, and TCRdb retains in-frame clones only, with some absent. The sample lists approximately 70,000 clones; 82% were seen once. This sequence originates from a human donor in a cohort sampled during active COVID-19. The V and J genes are TRBV6-5 and TRBJ1-1; D may be TRBD1 (6 bases). Specimen: peripheral blood. This chain's CDR3 is CASSSTGIGAFF. CDR3 DNA: TGTGCCAGCAGTTCCACAGGGATTGGAGCTTTCTTT.